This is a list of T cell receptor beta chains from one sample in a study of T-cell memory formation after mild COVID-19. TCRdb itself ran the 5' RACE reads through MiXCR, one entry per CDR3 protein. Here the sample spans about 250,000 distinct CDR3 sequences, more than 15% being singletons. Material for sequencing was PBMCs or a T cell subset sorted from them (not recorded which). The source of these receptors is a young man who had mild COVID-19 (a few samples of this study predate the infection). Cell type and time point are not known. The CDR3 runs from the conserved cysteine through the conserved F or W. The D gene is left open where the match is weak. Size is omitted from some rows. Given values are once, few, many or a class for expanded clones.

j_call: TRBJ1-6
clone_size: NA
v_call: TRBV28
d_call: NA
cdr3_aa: CASSPQRNSPLHF
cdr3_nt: TGTGCCAGCAGTCCTCAACGGAATTCACCCCTCCACTTT

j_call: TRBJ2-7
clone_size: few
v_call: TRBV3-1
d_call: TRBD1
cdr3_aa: CASSSTGTGSEQYF
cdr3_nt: TGTGCCAGCAGCTCCACCGGGACAGGGAGCGAGCAGTACTTC

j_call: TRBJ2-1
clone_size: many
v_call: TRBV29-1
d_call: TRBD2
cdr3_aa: CSSCPLAGGYNEQFF
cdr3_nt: TGCAGCTCTTGCCCCTTAGCGGGGGGTTACAATGAGCAGTTCTTC

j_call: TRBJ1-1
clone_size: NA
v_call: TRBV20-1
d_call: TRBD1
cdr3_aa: CSAGKGAYTEAFF
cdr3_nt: TGCAGTGCTGGGAAGGGGGCTTACACTGAAGCTTTCTTT

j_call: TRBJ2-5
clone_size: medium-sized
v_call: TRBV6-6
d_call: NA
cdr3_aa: CASSYLRTVQETQYF
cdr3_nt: TGTGCCAGCAGTTACCTCCGGACTGTACAAGAGACCCAGTACTTC

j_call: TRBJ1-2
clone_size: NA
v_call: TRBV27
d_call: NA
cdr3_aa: CASSLGGAGYYGYTF
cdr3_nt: TGTGCCAGCAGTTTAGGGGGGGCCGGGTACTATGGCTACACCTTC

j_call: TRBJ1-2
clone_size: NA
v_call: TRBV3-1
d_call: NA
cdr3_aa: CASSQDGQGHGYTF
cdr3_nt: TGTGCCAGCAGCCAAGACGGGCAGGGGCATGGCTACACCTTC

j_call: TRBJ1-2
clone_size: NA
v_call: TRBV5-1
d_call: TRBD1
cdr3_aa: CASRPGTANSYGYTF
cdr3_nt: TGCGCCAGCAGACCCGGGACAGCAAACTCCTATGGCTACACCTTC

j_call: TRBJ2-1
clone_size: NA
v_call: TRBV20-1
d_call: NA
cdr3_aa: CSARGGLLHEQFF
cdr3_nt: TGCAGTGCTAGAGGTGGGCTTCTCCATGAGCAGTTCTTC

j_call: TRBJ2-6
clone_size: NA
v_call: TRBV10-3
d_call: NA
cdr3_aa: CAISESRGVSGANVLTF
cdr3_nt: TGTGCCATCAGTGAGTCGCGAGGGGTCTCTGGGGCCAACGTCCTGACTTTC

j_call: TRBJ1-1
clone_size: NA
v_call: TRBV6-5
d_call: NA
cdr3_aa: CASSYRPQVSTEAFF
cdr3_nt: TGTGCCAGCAGTTACCGGCCTCAGGTGAGCACTGAAGCTTTCTTT

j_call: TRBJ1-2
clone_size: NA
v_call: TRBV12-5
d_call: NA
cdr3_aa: CASGTRRGGGSYGYTF
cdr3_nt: TGTGCTAGTGGTACGAGGAGAGGGGGAGGGAGCTATGGCTACACCTTC

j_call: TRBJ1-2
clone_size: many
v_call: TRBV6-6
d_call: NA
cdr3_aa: CASSGGYGYTF
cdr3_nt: TGTGCCAGCAGTGGGGGCTATGGCTACACCTTC

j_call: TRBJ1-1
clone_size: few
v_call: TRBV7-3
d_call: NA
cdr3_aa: CASSLSHQNTEAFF
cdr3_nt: TGTGCCAGCAGCTTAAGCCACCAGAACACTGAAGCTTTCTTT

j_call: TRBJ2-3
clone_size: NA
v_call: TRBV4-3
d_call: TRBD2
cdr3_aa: CASSPQGTSGDTQYF
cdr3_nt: TGCGCCAGCAGCCCCCAAGGGACTAGCGGGGATACGCAGTATTTT

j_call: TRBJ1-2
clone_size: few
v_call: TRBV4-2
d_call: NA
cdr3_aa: CASSQSADVYGYTF
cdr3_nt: TGTGCCAGCAGCCAATCGGCCGATGTCTATGGCTACACCTTC

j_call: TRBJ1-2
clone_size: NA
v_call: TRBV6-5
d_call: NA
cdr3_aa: CASTPGGLDYGYTF
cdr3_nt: TGTGCCAGCACCCCGGGGGGTTTAGACTATGGCTACACCTTC

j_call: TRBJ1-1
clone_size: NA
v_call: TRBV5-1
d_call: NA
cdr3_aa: CASSLLRGKAFF
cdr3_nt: TGCGCCAGCAGCTTACTGAGGGGCAAAGCTTTCTTT

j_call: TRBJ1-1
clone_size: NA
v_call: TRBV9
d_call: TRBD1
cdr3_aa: CASSPQQGANGAAFF
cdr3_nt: TGTGCCAGCAGCCCTCAACAGGGGGCAAACGGTGCGGCTTTCTTT

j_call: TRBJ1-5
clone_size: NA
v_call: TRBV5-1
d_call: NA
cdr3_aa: CASSLGQADQPQHF
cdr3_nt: TGCGCCAGCAGCTTGGGACAGGCGGATCAGCCCCAGCATTTT

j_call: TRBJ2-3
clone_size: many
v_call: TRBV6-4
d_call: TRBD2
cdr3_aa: CASSDKTSGTQYF
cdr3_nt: TGTGCCAGCAGTGATAAGACTAGCGGTACGCAGTATTTT

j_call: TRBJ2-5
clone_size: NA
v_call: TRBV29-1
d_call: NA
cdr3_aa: CSVRAGETQYF
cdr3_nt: TGCAGCGTAAGGGCGGGGGAGACCCAGTACTTC

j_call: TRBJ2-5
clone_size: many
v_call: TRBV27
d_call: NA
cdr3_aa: CASSLYGEVKETQYF
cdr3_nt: TGTGCCAGCAGTTTGTACGGGGAGGTAAAAGAGACCCAGTACTTC

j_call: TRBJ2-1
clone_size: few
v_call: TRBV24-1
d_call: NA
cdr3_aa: CATSDSGRGYNEQFF
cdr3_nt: TGTGCCACCAGTGATTCCGGGAGAGGCTACAATGAGCAGTTCTTC